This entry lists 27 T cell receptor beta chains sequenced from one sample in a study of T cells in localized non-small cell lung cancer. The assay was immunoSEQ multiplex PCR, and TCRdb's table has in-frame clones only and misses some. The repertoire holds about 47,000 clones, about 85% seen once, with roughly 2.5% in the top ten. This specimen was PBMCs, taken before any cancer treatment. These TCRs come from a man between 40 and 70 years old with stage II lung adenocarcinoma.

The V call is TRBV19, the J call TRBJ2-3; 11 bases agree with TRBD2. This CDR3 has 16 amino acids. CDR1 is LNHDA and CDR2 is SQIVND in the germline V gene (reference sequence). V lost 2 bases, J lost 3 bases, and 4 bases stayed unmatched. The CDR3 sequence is CASSISLAGVTDTQYF. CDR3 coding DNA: TGTGCCAGTAGTATATCACTAGCGGGGGTTACAGATACGCAGTATTTT. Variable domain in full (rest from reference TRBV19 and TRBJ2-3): DGGITQSPKYLFRKEGQNVTLSCEQNLNHDAMYWYRQDPGQGLRLIYYSQIVNDFQKGDIAEGYSVSREKKESFPLTVTSAQKNPTAFYLCASSISLAGVTDTQYFGPGTRLTVL.

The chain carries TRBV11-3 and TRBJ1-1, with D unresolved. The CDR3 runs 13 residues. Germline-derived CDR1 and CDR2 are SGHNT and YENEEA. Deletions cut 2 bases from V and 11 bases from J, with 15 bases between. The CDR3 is CASSLNSATGAFF. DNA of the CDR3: TGTGCCAGCAGCTTAAATTCAGCCACTGGGGCTTTCTTT.

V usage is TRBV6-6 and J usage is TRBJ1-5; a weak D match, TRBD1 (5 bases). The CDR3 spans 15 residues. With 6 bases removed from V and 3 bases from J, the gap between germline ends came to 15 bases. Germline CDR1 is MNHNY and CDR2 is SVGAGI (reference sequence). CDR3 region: CASRGLSSPNQPQHF. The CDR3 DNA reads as TGTGCCAGCAGGGGGCTTTCCTCCCCCAATCAGCCCCAGCATTTT.

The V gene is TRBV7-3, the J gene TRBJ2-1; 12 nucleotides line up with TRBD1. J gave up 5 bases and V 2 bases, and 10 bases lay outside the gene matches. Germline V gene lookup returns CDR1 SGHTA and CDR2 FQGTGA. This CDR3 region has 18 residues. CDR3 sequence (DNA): TGTGCCAGCAGCTTAGAGTCGAGGGGACAGGGGGCCCACAATGAGCAGTTCTTC. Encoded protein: CASSLESRGQGAHNEQFF.

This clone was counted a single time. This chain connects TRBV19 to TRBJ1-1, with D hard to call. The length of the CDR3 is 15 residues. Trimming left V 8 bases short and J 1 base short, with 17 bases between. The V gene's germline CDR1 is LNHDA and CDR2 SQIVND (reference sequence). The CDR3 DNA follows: TGTGCCAGTCGCCCCATTTCAGGTGGGAACACTGAAGCTTTCTTT. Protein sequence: CASRPISGGNTEAFF.

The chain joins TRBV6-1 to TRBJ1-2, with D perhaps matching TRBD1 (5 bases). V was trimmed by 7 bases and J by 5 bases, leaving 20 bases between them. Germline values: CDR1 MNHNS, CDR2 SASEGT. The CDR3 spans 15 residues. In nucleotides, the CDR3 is TGTGCCAGCAATCCCAGAGGGGACGGGAGATATGGCTACACCTTC. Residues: CASNPRGDGRYGYTF.

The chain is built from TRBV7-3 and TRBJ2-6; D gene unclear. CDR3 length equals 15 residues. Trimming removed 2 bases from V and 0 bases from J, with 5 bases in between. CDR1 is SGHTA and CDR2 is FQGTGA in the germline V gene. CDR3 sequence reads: CASSLEDSGANVLTF. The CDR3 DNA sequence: TGTGCCAGCAGCTTAGAGGACTCTGGGGCCAACGTCCTGACTTTC. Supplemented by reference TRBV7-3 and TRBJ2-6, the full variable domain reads GAGVSQTPSNKVTEKGKYVELRCDPISGHTALYWYRQSLGQGPEFLIYFQGTGAADDSGLPNDRFFAVRPEGSVSTLKIQRTERGDSAVYLCASSLEDSGANVLTFGAGSRLTVL.

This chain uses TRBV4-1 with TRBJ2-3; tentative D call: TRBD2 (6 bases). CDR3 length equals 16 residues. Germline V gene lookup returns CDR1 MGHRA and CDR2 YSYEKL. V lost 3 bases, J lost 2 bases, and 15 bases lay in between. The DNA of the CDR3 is TGCGCCAGCAGCCAGCGGGACGAAGCGCCCACAGATACGCAGTATTTT. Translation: CASSQRDEAPTDTQYF.

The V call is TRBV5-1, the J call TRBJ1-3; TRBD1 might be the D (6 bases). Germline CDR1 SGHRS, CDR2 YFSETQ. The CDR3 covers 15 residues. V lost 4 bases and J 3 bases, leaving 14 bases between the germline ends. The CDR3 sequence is CASSIGGAYGNTIYF. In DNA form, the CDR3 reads TGCGCCAGCAGCATAGGGGGGGCTTATGGAAACACCATATATTTT.

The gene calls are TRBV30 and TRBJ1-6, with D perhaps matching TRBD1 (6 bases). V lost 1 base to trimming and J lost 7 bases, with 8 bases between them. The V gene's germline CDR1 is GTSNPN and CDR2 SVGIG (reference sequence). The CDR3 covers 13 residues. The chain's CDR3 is CAWSGQGNSPLHF. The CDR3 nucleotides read TGTGCCTGGAGTGGGCAGGGGAATTCACCCCTCCACTTT.

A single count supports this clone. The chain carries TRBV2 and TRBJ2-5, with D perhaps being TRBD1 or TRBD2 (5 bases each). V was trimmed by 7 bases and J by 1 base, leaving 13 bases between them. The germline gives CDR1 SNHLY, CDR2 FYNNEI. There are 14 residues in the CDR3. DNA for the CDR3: TGTGCCAGCAAAGGGGTGGGGGTCCAAGAGACCCAGTACTTC. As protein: CASKGVGVQETQYF.

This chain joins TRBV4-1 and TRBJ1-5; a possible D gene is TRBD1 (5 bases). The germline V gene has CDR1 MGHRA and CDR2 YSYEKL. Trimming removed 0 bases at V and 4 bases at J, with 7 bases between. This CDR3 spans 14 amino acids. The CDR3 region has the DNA TGCGCCAGCAGCCAAGAGGGGGGAAATCAGCCCCAGCATTTT. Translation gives CASSQEGGNQPQHF.

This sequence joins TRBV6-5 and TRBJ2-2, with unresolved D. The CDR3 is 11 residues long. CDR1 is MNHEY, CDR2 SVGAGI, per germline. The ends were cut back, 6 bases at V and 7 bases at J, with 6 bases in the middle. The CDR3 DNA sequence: TGTGCCAGCAGGGCGAACGGGGAGCTGTTTTTT. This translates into CASRANGELFF.

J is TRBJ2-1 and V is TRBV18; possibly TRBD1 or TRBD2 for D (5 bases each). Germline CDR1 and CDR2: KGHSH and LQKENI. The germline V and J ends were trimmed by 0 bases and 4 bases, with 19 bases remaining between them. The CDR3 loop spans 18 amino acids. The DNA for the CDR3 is TGTGCCAGCTCACCACCCGGGATTGGGGCGGGCATATACAATGAGCAGTTCTTC. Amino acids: CASSPPGIGAGIYNEQFF.

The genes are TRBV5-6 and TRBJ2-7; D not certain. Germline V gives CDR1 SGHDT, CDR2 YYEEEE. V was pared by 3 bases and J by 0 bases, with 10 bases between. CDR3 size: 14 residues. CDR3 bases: TGTGCCAGCAGCTCGAGATACAGCTCCTACGAGCAGTACGTC. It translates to CASSSRYSSYEQYV.

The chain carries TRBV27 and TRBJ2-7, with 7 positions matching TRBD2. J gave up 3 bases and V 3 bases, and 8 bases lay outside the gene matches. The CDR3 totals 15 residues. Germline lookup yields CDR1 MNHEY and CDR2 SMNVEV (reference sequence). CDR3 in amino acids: CASSFEGRGVYEQYF. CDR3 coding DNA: TGTGCCAGCAGTTTTGAGGGCCGGGGGGTCTACGAGCAGTACTTC.

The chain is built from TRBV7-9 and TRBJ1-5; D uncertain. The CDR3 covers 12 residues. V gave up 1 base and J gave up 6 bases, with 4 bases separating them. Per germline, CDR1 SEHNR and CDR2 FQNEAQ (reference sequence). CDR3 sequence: CASSLGGQPQHF. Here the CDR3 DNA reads TGTGCCAGCAGCTTAGGGGGTCAGCCCCAGCATTTT.

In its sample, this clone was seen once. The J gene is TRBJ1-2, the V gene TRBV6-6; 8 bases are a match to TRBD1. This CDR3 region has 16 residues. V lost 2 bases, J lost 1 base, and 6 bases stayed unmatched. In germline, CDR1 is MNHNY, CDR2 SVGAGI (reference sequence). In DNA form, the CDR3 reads TGTGCCAGCAGTTACCACGACAGGGGTTTTAACTATGGCTACACCTTC. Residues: CASSYHDRGFNYGYTF.

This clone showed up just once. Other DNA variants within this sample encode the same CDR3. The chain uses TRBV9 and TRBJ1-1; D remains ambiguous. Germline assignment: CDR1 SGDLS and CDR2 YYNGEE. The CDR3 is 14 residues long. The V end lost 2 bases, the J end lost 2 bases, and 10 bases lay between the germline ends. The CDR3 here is CASSVSGGNTEAFF. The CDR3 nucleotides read TGTGCCAGCAGCGTTAGCGGAGGAAACACTGAAGCTTTCTTT.

The CDR3 sequence is CASSPYQGYEQFF. CDR3 DNA sequence: TGTGCCAGCAGCCCCTACCAGGGGTATGAGCAGTTCTTC. The rearrangement uses TRBV7-8 and TRBJ2-1, with D possibly matching TRBD1 (6 bases). The CDR3 covers 13 residues. Between the trimmed V and J ends, which lost 5 bases and 8 bases, there was a span of 13 bases. Germline CDR1 SGHVS, CDR2 FQNEAQ.

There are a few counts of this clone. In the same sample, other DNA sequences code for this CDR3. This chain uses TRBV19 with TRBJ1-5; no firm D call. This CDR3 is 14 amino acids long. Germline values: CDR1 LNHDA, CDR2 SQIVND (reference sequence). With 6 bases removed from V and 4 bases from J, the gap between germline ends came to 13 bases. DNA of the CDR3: TGTGCCAGTAGCCATACATCAGATAATCAGCCCCAGCATTTT. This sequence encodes CASSHTSDNQPQHF.

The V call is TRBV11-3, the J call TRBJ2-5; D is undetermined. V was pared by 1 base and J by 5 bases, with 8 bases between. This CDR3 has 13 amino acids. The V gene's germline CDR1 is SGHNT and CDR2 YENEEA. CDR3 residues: CASSLGFRETQYF. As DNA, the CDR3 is TGTGCCAGCAGCTTAGGGTTTCGCGAGACCCAGTACTTC.

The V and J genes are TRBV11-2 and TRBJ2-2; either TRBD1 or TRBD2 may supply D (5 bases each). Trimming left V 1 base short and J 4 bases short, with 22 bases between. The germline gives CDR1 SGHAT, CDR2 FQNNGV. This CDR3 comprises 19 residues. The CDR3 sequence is CASSLARIPGPPPTGELFF. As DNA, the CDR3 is TGTGCCAGCAGCTTAGCGAGGATACCGGGACCCCCGCCCACCGGGGAGCTGTTTTTT.

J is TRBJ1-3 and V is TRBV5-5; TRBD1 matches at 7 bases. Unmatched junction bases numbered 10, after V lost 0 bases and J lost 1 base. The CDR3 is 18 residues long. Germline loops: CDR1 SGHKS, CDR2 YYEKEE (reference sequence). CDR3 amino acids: CASSLVGATGDSGNTIYF. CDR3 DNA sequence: TGTGCCAGCAGCTTGGTAGGAGCCACAGGGGATTCTGGAAACACCATATATTTT.

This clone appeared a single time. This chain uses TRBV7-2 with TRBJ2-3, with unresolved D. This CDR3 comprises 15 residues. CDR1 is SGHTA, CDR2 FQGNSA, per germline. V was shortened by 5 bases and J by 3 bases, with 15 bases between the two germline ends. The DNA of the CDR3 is TGTGCCAGCAGCCCCGGACCTGATGGAACAGATACGCAGTATTTT. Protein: CASSPGPDGTDTQYF.

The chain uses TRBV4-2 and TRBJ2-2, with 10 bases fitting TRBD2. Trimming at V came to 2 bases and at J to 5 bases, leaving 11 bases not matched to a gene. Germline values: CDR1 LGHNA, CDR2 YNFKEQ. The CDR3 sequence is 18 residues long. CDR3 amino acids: CASSQILSGGARTGELFF. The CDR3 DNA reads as TGTGCCAGCAGCCAAATCTTAAGCGGGGGGGCACGGACCGGGGAGCTGTTTTTT.

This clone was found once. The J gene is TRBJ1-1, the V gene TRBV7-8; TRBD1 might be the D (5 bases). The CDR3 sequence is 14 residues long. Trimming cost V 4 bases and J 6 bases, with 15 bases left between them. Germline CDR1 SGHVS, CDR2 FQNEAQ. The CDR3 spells CASSWQGGKAEAFF. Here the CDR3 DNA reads TGTGCCAGCAGCTGGCAGGGAGGGAAAGCTGAAGCTTTCTTT.